Here is one T cell receptor beta chain with its context. Sequenced by immunoSEQ multiplex PCR; TCRdb stores in-frame clones only, minus some. The sample shows about 240,000 clones, under 85% of them seen only once. V was pared by 4 bases and J by 6 bases, with 16 bases between. The CDR3 length is 15 residues. In germline, CDR1 is MNHEY, CDR2 SVGAGI. This sample was taken from a study of blood T cell repertoires in COVID-19. Study-level background: Collection of acute and convalescent COVID-19 samples took place in the United States, Italy and Spain.

The sequencing sample was made of peripheral blood. The chain links TRBV6-5 to TRBJ1-5; TRBD1 is a possible D gene (6 bases). This clonotype was obtained from a man aged 30 to 45 who had recovered from COVID-19. CDR3 sequence reads: CASSSSSSQGQPQHF. The CDR3 region has the DNA TGTGCCAGCAGTTCGTCATCGTCACAGGGTCAGCCCCAGCATTTT.